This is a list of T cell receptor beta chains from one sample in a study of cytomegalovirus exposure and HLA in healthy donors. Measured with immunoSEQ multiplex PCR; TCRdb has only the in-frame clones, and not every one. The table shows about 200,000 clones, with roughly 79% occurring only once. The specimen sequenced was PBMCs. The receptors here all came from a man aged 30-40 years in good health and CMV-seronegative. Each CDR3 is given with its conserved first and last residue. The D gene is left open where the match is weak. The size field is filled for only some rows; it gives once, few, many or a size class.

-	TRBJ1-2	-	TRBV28	TGTGCCAGCAGTTTATTACGGGGGTCGGGCTACACCTTC	CASSLLRGSGYTF
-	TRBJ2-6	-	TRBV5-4	TGTGCCAGCAGCCCTGCCCGTGGGGCGGTCTCTGGGGCCAACGTCCTGACTTTC	CASSPARGAVSGANVLTF
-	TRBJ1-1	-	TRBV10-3	TGTGCCATCAGTGAGTCGGGACTGCAAGCTTTCTTT	CAISESGLQAFF
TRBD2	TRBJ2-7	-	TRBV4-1	TGCGCCAGCAGCCAAGACTCGAGCGGGAGAAAGACGGCCGAGCAGTACTTC	CASSQDSSGRKTAEQYF
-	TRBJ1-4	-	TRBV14	TGTGCCAGCAGCCAAAGGCGGGGGGAAAAACTGTTTTTT	CASSQRRGEKLFF
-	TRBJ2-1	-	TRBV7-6	TGTGCCAGCAGCTTAGACCATAGTGAGCAGTTCTTC	CASSLDHSEQFF
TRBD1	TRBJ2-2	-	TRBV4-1	TGCGCCAGCAGCCATGCGGTGGACAGGGGGGATCGGGAGCTGTTTTTT	CASSHAVDRGDRELFF
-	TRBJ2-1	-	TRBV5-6	TGTGCCAGCAGCTTGGAGCTAGAAAACGACAATGAGCAGTTCTTC	CASSLELENDNEQFF
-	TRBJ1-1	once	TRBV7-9	TGTGCCAGCAGCATGACAACCGGTGAAGCTTTCTTT	CASSMTTGEAFF
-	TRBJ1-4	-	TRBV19	TGTGCCAGTAGTGCCAGGGTAGGGGAAAAACTGTTTTTT	CASSARVGEKLFF
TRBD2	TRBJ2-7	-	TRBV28	TGTGCCAGCAGTCAACGGACTAGCGGGAGAAAACTCGAGCAGTACTTC	CASSQRTSGRKLEQYF
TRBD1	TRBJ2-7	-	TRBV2	TGTGCCAGCAGCCCCGGGACAGGCTACTCCTACGAGCAGTACTTC	CASSPGTGYSYEQYF
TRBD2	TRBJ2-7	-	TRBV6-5	TGTGCCAGCAGCACCGGGACTAGCGTCAACTACGAGCAGTACTTC	CASSTGTSVNYEQYF
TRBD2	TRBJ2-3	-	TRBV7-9	TGTGCCAGCAGCATCAAACTAGCGGGGAGCACAGATACGCAGTATTTT	CASSIKLAGSTDTQYF
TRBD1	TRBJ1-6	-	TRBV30	TGTGCCTGGGGGACAGGTCATAATTCACCCCTCCACTTT	CAWGTGHNSPLHF
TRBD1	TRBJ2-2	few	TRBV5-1	TGCGCCAGCAGCCCCACCGCCGGGACAGGGAACACCGGGGAGCTGTTTTTT	CASSPTAGTGNTGELFF
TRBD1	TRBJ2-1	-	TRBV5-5	TGTGCCAGCAGCCACCGGGACAGGTTCCCCTACAATGAGCAGTTCTTC	CASSHRDRFPYNEQFF
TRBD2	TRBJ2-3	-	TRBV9	TGTGCCAGCAGCGTCGGACTAGCAAGCACAGATACGCAGTATTTT	CASSVGLASTDTQYF
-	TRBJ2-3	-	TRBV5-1	TGCGCCAGCAGCTCAGGACTGAGCACAGATACGCAGTATTTT	CASSSGLSTDTQYF
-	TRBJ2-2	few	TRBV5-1	TGCGCCAGCAGCTTGGGGACAGACACCGGGGAGCTGTTTTTT	CASSLGTDTGELFF
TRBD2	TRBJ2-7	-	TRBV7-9	TGTGCCAGCAGCCCCCGTTACCCGACGACTAGCGGGAATATCAACGAGCAGTACTTC	CASSPRYPTTSGNINEQYF
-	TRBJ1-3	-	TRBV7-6	TGTGCCAGCAGCTTAGCGTTGGCAGGGTCTGGAAACACCATATATTTT	CASSLALAGSGNTIYF
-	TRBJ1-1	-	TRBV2	TGTGCCAGCAGTGTTACAAGAATGAACACTGAAGCTTTCTTT	CASSVTRMNTEAFF
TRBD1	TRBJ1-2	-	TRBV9	TGTGCCAGCAGCCCAAGACTACTACGGGACAGGACTTCTTATGGCTACACCTTC	CASSPRLLRDRTSYGYTF
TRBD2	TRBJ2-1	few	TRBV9	TGTGCCAGCAGCGTAGCGGGGGGACTAGCGGGAGGGCCGCGGGCAGAGCAGTTCTTC	CASSVAGGLAGGPRAEQFF
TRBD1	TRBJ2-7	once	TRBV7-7	TGTGCCAGCAGCCAAGGGACAGCCTACGAGCAGTACTTC	CASSQGTAYEQYF
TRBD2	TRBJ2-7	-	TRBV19	TGTGCCAGTAGTGTTCGCGCGACTAGCGGGAGTCGCGAGCAGTACTTC	CASSVRATSGSREQYF
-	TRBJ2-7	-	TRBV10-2	TGCGCCAGCAGTGACCGAGGTAACTACGAGCAGTACTTC	CASSDRGNYEQYF
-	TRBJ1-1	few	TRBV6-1	TGTGCCAGCAGTGAGGGCAGCATGAACACTGAAGCTTTCTTT	CASSEGSMNTEAFF
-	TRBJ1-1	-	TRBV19	TGTGCCAGTAGTATTGGGGGCTCGGGCACTGAAGCTTTCTTT	CASSIGGSGTEAFF
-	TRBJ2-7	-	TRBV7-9	TGTGCCAGCAGCTTATCAAGCGATAGCTCCTACGAGCAGTACTTC	CASSLSSDSSYEQYF
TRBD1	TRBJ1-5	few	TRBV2	TGTGCCATCACGACAGGGGGACAGCCCCAGCATTTT	CAITTGGQPQHF
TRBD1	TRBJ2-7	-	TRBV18	TGTGCCAGCTCACCCGAGGACCGGGACAGGTTCTACGAGCAGTACTTC	CASSPEDRDRFYEQYF
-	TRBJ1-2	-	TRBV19	TGTGCCAGTAGTGAAGACCCGAGGGTCTATGGCTACACCTTC	CASSEDPRVYGYTF
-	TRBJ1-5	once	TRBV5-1	TGCGCCAGCAGCTTGGCCCCGACAGGTTTCCTTAGCAATCAGCCCCAGCATTTT	CASSLAPTGFLSNQPQHF
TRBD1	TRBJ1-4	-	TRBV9	TGTGCCAGCAGCCCAAGGGACAGGGAAAATGAAAAACTGTTTTTT	CASSPRDRENEKLFF
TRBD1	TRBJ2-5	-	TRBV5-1	TGCGCCAGCAGCTTACCGACAGGGCAAGAGACCCAGTACTTC	CASSLPTGQETQYF
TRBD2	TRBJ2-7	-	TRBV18	TGTGCCAGCTCTTTAGCGGGAGATGATTACGAGCAGTACTTC	CASSLAGDDYEQYF
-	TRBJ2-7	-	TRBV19	TGTGCCAGTAGCCCCCGGGACTTGGGCTCCTACGAGCAGTACTTC	CASSPRDLGSYEQYF
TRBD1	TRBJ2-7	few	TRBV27	TGTGCCAGCAGCCAGAGGACAGGGGGACTCTACGAGCAGTACTTC	CASSQRTGGLYEQYF
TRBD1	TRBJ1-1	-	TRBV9	TGTGCCAGCAGCGTAGCAGCCGGGACAGGGGGAAACACTGAAGCTTTCTTT	CASSVAAGTGGNTEAFF
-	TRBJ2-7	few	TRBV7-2	TGTGCCAGCAGCTTCGGGGGGCGGTACGAGCAGTACTTC	CASSFGGRYEQYF